The present T cell receptor beta chain was sequenced within a study of blood T cell repertoires in COVID-19. Across the whole study: The United States, Italy and Spain provided the acute and convalescent COVID-19 samples. PBMCs, B-cell-depleted T cells, or T cells provided the cDNA or gDNA that made up the material.

Original data processing: How many nucleated cells were present was estimated from reference gene primer amplification. Clones were read by immunoSEQ multiplex PCR, and TCRdb kept only the in-frame ones, dropping some. V, J and clone size derive from that table, while D and trimming were established from the DNA sequence. The table records around 140,000 clones, roughly 80% of them present only once. Between the trimmed V and J ends, which lost 0 bases and 0 bases, there was a span of 13 bases. The CDR3 consists of 16 residues. Germline CDR1 is SGHRS and CDR2 is YFSETQ. The chain employs TRBV5-1 and TRBJ2-7; tentative D call: TRBD2 (6 bases). The sample taken for sequencing was peripheral blood. This clonotype was obtained from an older man who had recovered from COVID-19. For the CDR3, the DNA is TGCGCCAGCAGCTTGGGTGGGGGGACGAGCTCCTACGAGCAGTACTTC. Translating gives CASSLGGGTSSYEQYF. Drawing the rest from reference TRBV5-1 and TRBJ2-7, the complete variable domain is KAGVTQTPRYLIKTRGQQVTLSCSPISGHRSVSWYQQTPGQGLQFLFEYFSETQRNKGNFPGRFSGRQFSNSRSEMNVSTLELGDSALYLCASSLGGGTSSYEQYFGPGTRLTVT.